The T cell receptor (beta chain) under discussion was sequenced for a study of shared clonotypes between healthy human individuals. Using immunoSEQ multiplex PCR, the repertoire was profiled, and TCRdb retains in-frame clones only, with some absent. The profile shows about 1 million clones, under 80% of them singletons. V shed 3 bases and J 3 bases; nucleotides not matched to a gene: 4. The CDR3 has 15 amino acids. Looked up from germline, CDR1 is SGHRS and CDR2 is YFSETQ. This clonotype originated in a man younger than 35 in good health. Specimen: memory CD4+ T cells sorted from blood. Noted subset: CD45RA-negative fraction. V is TRBV5-1 and J is TRBJ2-2; 8 bases are shared with TRBD2. CDR3: CASSSASGYTGELFF. The CDR3, as DNA: TGCGCCAGCAGCTCGGCTAGCGGGTACACCGGGGAGCTGTTTTTT.